These 25 T cell receptor beta chains were all obtained from the same sample, sequenced in a study of shared clonotypes between healthy human individuals (TCRdb year 2020). The library was produced with the immunoSEQ multiplex PCR assay. Drawn from immuneACCESS, this table holds only the in-frame rearrangements with V and J called that TCRdb kept. Clones are partly lost; checked studies trace under half to an unresolved V gene and leave the rest unexplained. The sample profile shows roughly 500,000 clones; almost 97% of them were found once. Roughly 0.06% of the sample is taken by the ten largest. Sequencing was carried out using naive CD4+ T cells sorted from blood. This specimen's cell subset or site label, per the study, means: CD45RA+ positively selected. Source of these receptors: a woman aged 25 to 45 in good health.

V is TRBV2 and J is TRBJ2-1; TRBD2 matches at 13 bases. Germline CDR1 SNHLY, CDR2 FYNNEI. Trimming cost V 5 bases and J 7 bases; bases outside gene matches: 5. The CDR3 is 15 residues long. CDR3 DNA sequence: TGTGCCAGCAGTCGACTAGCGGGAGGTCTGAATGAGCAGTTCTTC. Translation gives CASSRLAGGLNEQFF.

The chain is built from TRBV9 and TRBJ2-7; 8 bases are shared with TRBD2. The J segment lost 2 bases and the V segment lost 0 bases, leaving 7 bases of the junction unmatched. Germline V gene sequence: CDR1 SGDLS, CDR2 YYNGEE. CDR3 length: 16 amino acids. CDR3 bases: TGTGCCAGCAGCGTAGCCGGCGGGGGGCCCCCCTACGAGCAGTACTTC. It codes for CASSVAGGGPPYEQYF.

Points on this clone: Other DNA sequences in this sample translate to the same CDR3. The genes are TRBV5-1 and TRBJ1-2; 10 bases map to TRBD1. Germline-derived CDR1 and CDR2 are SGHRS and YFSETQ. The CDR3 sequence is 13 residues long. V trimming: 5 bases; J trimming: 5 bases; junction bases outside the gene matches: 3. The CDR3: CASSPGQGYGYTF. DNA of the CDR3: TGCGCCAGCAGTCCGGGACAGGGGTATGGCTACACCTTC.

V is TRBV6-1 and J is TRBJ2-2; D ambiguous. This CDR3 contains 11 residues. CDR1 MNHNS and CDR2 SASEGT come from the germline V gene. Trimming shortened V by 4 bases and J by 7 bases, and 4 bases separated the two germline ends. The CDR3 here is CASSGNGELFF. In nucleotides, the CDR3 is TGTGCCAGCAGTGGGAACGGGGAGCTGTTTTTT.

This chain connects TRBV9 to TRBJ2-2, with 8 bases aligning to TRBD1. Germline V gene data show CDR1 as SGDLS and CDR2 as YYNGEE. The CDR3 covers 16 residues. Unmatched junction bases numbered 3, after V lost 0 bases and J lost 2 bases. CDR3 loop: CASSVDGQGNTGELFF. The CDR3 nucleotides are TGTGCCAGCAGCGTAGATGGACAGGGAAACACCGGGGAGCTGTTTTTT.

J is TRBJ2-5 and V is TRBV4-1; D is unclear. This CDR3 spans 15 amino acids. V was trimmed by 1 base and J by 5 bases, leaving 14 bases between them. Looked up from germline, CDR1 is MGHRA and CDR2 is YSYEKL. The CDR3 nucleotides read TGCGCCAGCAGCCAAGTTCGTGGCAGGATGGAGACCCAGTACTTC. Encoded protein: CASSQVRGRMETQYF.

With respect to this clone: The same CDR3 arises from other DNA sequences in this sample as well. The gene calls are TRBV5-1 and TRBJ2-1; the match to TRBD2 covers 9 bases. V dropped 0 bases and J dropped 0; count of bases not matched to a gene: 1. This CDR3 has 16 amino acids. From germline, CDR1 is SGHRS and CDR2 YFSETQ. CDR3 protein: CASSLGSGSSYNEQFF. The CDR3 DNA follows: TGCGCCAGCAGCTTGGGTAGCGGGAGCTCCTACAATGAGCAGTTCTTC.

V usage is TRBV19 and J usage is TRBJ2-1, with D tentatively TRBD2 (5 bases). With 5 bases removed from V and 5 bases from J, the gap between germline ends came to 10 bases. The germline V gene has CDR1 LNHDA and CDR2 SQIVND (reference sequence). The CDR3 contains 13 residues. CDR3 in amino acids: CASSRTGNNEQFF. DNA for the CDR3: TGTGCCAGTAGTCGGACTGGAAACAATGAGCAGTTCTTC. Using reference TRBV19 and TRBJ2-1 for the parts outside the CDR3, the full variable domain is DGGITQSPKYLFRKEGQNVTLSCEQNLNHDAMYWYRQDPGQGLRLIYYSQIVNDFQKGDIAEGYSVSREKKESFPLTVTSAQKNPTAFYLCASSRTGNNEQFFGPGTRLTVL.

The genes are TRBV2 and TRBJ1-5, with 12 bases that match TRBD1. The CDR3 sequence is 16 residues long. With V trimmed by 6 bases and J by 6 bases, 9 bases remained unmatched. Germline V gene lookup returns CDR1 SNHLY and CDR2 FYNNEI. The CDR3 is CASSESGTGGRQPQHF. CDR3 DNA: TGTGCCAGCAGCGAGTCCGGGACAGGGGGCCGTCAGCCCCAGCATTTT.

CDR3 in amino acids: CASSLALSFSSLDEQYF. CDR3 bases: TGTGCCAGCAGCTTGGCCCTTAGTTTTTCTAGTCTCGACGAGCAGTACTTC. The V and J genes are TRBV5-4 and TRBJ2-7; no definite D call. CDR3 length: 17 residues. Germline V gene sequence: CDR1 SGHNT, CDR2 YYREEE (reference sequence). Trimming shortened V by 0 bases and J by 5 bases, and 21 bases separated the two germline ends.

Here the CDR3 reads CASSVRGGYTF. CDR3 in DNA: TGTGCCAGCAGTGTAAGGGGTGGCTACACCTTC. The rearrangement joins TRBV28 to TRBJ1-2, with D tentatively TRBD1 (5 bases). The V end lost 5 bases, the J end lost 7 bases, and 8 bases lay between the germline ends. This CDR3 is 11 amino acids long. The germline V gene encodes CDR1 MDHEN and CDR2 SYDVKM.

The chain links TRBV11-2 to TRBJ2-3; D is possibly TRBD2 (5 bases). With 5 bases removed from V and 4 bases from J, the gap between germline ends came to 28 bases. The CDR3 consists of 19 residues. The germline V gene has CDR1 SGHAT and CDR2 FQNNGV. DNA of the CDR3: TGTGCCAGCAGCACCATACCACAAGGTCAGACTATGAGGGCAGATACGCAGTATTTT. Encoded protein: CASSTIPQGQTMRADTQYF.

The chain carries TRBV9 and TRBJ1-2; D is uncertain. The CDR3 spans 15 residues. CDR1 is SGDLS and CDR2 is YYNGEE in the germline V gene. The ends were cut back, 3 bases at V and 3 bases at J, with 15 bases in the middle. The CDR3 region is CASSALRWRDYGYTF. In nucleotides, the CDR3 is TGTGCCAGCAGCGCCCTAAGGTGGCGTGACTATGGCTACACCTTC.

This sequence joins TRBV2 and TRBJ1-6, with D unresolved. Trimming left V 7 bases short and J 14 bases short, with 21 bases between. This CDR3 has 14 amino acids. The germline gives CDR1 SNHLY, CDR2 FYNNEI. CDR3 loop: CASTRALDPPTLHF. CDR3 DNA sequence: TGTGCCAGCACCCGAGCCCTGGACCCACCAACCCTCCACTTT.

The chain combines TRBV6-5 with TRBJ2-7, with D hard to call. This CDR3 is 16 amino acids long. V lost 0 bases and J 2 bases, leaving 14 bases between the germline ends. The V gene's germline CDR1 is MNHEY and CDR2 SVGAGI. As DNA, the CDR3 is TGTGCCAGCAGTTACTCAGAGCCCCAGATGGCCTACGAGCAGTACTTC. Protein: CASSYSEPQMAYEQYF.

The chain uses TRBV28 and TRBJ1-5; D may be TRBD1 (5 bases). The germline CDR1 and CDR2 sequences are MDHEN and SYDVKM. This CDR3 has 13 residues. The V and J ends lost 7 bases and 5 bases respectively, with 12 bases between them. The CDR3, as DNA: TGTGCCAGCAAACGGGGGATAGATCAGCCCCAGCATTTT. This codes for CASKRGIDQPQHF.

V usage is TRBV30 and J usage is TRBJ1-1; D gene unclear. CDR3 length: 11 residues. V shed 8 bases and J shed 4 bases, with 11 bases lying between them. Germline V CDR1 and CDR2: GTSNPN, SVGIG (reference sequence). As DNA, the CDR3 is TGTGCCGGCGCTTGGGGCACTGAAGCTTTCTTT. This gives the protein CAGAWGTEAFF.

The chain joins TRBV30 to TRBJ1-3, with a tentative D call TRBD1 (6 bases). There are 15 residues in the CDR3. Per the germline V gene, CDR1 is GTSNPN and CDR2 is SVGIG (reference sequence). V was cut by 6 bases and J by 0 bases, with 15 bases left in between. The DNA for the CDR3 is TGTGCCTGTACAGGGAAGTCGGACTCTGGAAACACCATATATTTT. Protein sequence: CACTGKSDSGNTIYF.

The CDR3 DNA is TGTGCCAGCAGCTGGGACCCCGCCTACGAGCAGTACTTC. Residues: CASSWDPAYEQYF. V gene TRBV11-1 combines with J gene TRBJ2-7, with D possibly being TRBD1 or TRBD2 (5 bases each). The CDR3 runs to 13 residues. CDR1 is SGHAT, CDR2 FQDESV, per germline (reference sequence). Deletions cut 4 bases from V and 2 bases from J, with 9 bases between.

The V gene is TRBV4-2, the J gene TRBJ2-5, with D unclear. The germline V and J ends were trimmed by 0 bases and 0 bases, with 5 bases remaining between them. CDR3 size: 14 residues. Germline V gene lookup returns CDR1 LGHNA and CDR2 YNFKEQ. The CDR3 spells CASSQDPDQETQYF. As DNA, the CDR3 is TGTGCCAGCAGCCAAGACCCGGACCAAGAGACCCAGTACTTC.

The chain uses TRBV30 and TRBJ1-4; no definite D call. V lost 0 bases and J 7 bases, leaving 9 bases between the germline ends. The CDR3 covers 13 residues. Germline V gene lookup returns CDR1 GTSNPN and CDR2 SVGIG (reference sequence). This CDR3 is CAWSVGPGEKLFF. In DNA form, the CDR3 reads TGTGCCTGGAGTGTCGGACCGGGTGAAAAACTGTTTTTT.

The rearrangement links TRBV6-5 to TRBJ2-5, with TRBD1 matching 12 bases. With V trimmed by 4 bases and J by 4 bases, 7 bases remained unmatched. The CDR3 is 16 amino acids. CDR1 and CDR2 from the germline V gene are MNHEY and SVGAGI. The CDR3 sequence is CASSLGTGGFLETQYF. The CDR3 DNA sequence: TGTGCCAGCAGTTTGGGGACAGGGGGCTTTTTAGAGACCCAGTACTTC.

The rearrangement uses TRBV28 and TRBJ2-4, with D possibly being TRBD2 (6 bases). V was pared by 2 bases and J by 8 bases, with 16 bases between. There are 15 residues in the CDR3. CDR1 is MDHEN and CDR2 is SYDVKM in the germline V gene. The CDR3: CASSLASEWGDIQYF. DNA for the CDR3: TGTGCCAGCAGTTTAGCTTCCGAATGGGGGGACATTCAGTACTTC.

The chain uses TRBV10-3 and TRBJ2-3; D gene uncertain. Germline values: CDR1 ENHRY, CDR2 SYGVKD. This CDR3 spans 13 amino acids. V was cut by 3 bases and J by 3 bases, with 7 bases left in between. This chain's CDR3 is CAISDSETDTQYF. In nucleotides, the CDR3 is TGTGCCATCAGTGACTCCGAAACAGATACGCAGTATTTT.

The V and J genes are TRBV28 and TRBJ1-1; the D gene is possibly TRBD1 (5 bases). With 5 bases removed from V and 6 bases from J, the gap between germline ends came to 10 bases. CDR1 and CDR2 (germline): MDHEN, SYDVKM. The CDR3 spans 12 residues. The CDR3 protein is CASSPQGPEAFF. The CDR3 nucleotides read TGTGCCAGCAGTCCGCAGGGCCCTGAAGCTTTCTTT.